This T cell receptor beta chain is from a study of blood T cell repertoires in COVID-19. In the study overall: Some COVID-19 samples were acute and others convalescent; all came from the United States, Italy and Spain. Nucleic acid was either cDNA or gDNA, and it came from T cells, B-cell-depleted T cells, or PBMCs.

There are 12 residues in the CDR3. CDR1 SGHDN and CDR2 FVKESK come from the germline V gene. Between the trimmed V and J ends, which lost 5 bases and 7 bases, there was a span of 12 bases. Authors' data handling: Counts of nucleated cells, estimated from reference gene primer amplification, were obtained. TCRdb's table, derived via immunoSEQ multiplex PCR, lists solely in-frame clones and lacks some. The V and J calls and the clone size are those of that table, but D and trimming were determined from the DNA. The sample carries 200,000 or so clones, approximately 83% recorded once. The source is a woman younger than 45 who had recovered from COVID-19. The V and J genes are TRBV14 and TRBJ2-7; possibly TRBD1 for D (6 bases). Specimen: peripheral blood. As DNA, the CDR3 is TGTGCCAGCAGCGCACAGGGACGGGAGCAGTACTTC. It specifies CASSAQGREQYF.